These 27 T cell receptor beta chains were all obtained from the same sample, sequenced in a study of control samples from healthy donors and cancer patients. Here immunoSEQ multiplex PCR was the method, and the copy in TCRdb shows in-frame clones only, minus some. The table lists just under 100,000 clones, roughly 93% of them singletons. Sequenced: blood. These receptors all stem from a man younger than 35 in good health.

The V and J genes are TRBV5-1 and TRBJ1-6; D unresolved. The CDR3 extends over 16 amino acids. Germline lookup yields CDR1 SGHRS and CDR2 YFSETQ. V lost 5 bases, J lost 3 bases, and 15 bases lay in between. Written as DNA, the CDR3 is TGCGCCAGCAGTGAGGGCAGCTCCAGCTATAATTCACCCCTCCACTTT. It is translated as CASSEGSSSYNSPLHF. Full variable domain (missing parts from reference TRBV5-1 and TRBJ1-6): KAGVTQTPRYLIKTRGQQVTLSCSPISGHRSVSWYQQTPGQGLQFLFEYFSETQRNKGNFPGRFSGRQFSNSRSEMNVSTLELGDSALYLCASSEGSSSYNSPLHFGNGTRLTVT.

The chain is built from TRBV27 and TRBJ2-7, with D perhaps TRBD2 (5 bases). CDR1 MNHEY and CDR2 SMNVEV come from the germline V gene (reference sequence). The V and J ends lost 7 bases and 6 bases respectively, with 16 bases between them. This CDR3 is built from 13 residues. CDR3 amino acids: CASKRFGGGEQYF. The CDR3 nucleotides read TGTGCCAGCAAGCGCTTCGGAGGAGGCGAGCAGTACTTC.

The chain employs TRBV7-2 and TRBJ2-7; D is undetermined. This CDR3 region has 11 residues. Trimming removed 5 bases from V and 3 bases from J, with 5 bases in between. The germline CDR1 and CDR2 sequences are SGHTA and FQGNSA. CDR3 DNA sequence: TGTGCCAGCAGCGAAAACTACGAGCAGTACTTC. Protein product: CASSENYEQYF.

The CDR3 here is CASSPEGGREGFDQPQHF. The CDR3 DNA reads TGTGCCAGCAGCCCGGAGGGGGGGAGAGAGGGTTTCGATCAGCCCCAGCATTTT. The chain joins TRBV5-8 to TRBJ1-5, with a possible D match to TRBD1 (6 bases). CDR1 is SGHTS and CDR2 is YDEGEE in the germline V gene. The length of the CDR3 is 18 residues. V shed 4 bases and J shed 5 bases, with 25 bases lying between them.

The V call is TRBV30, the J call TRBJ1-1; the D is unclear. Germline V gene sequence: CDR1 GTSNPN, CDR2 SVGIG (reference sequence). The CDR3 length is 15 residues. V lost 0 bases and J 4 bases, leaving 15 bases between the germline ends. Here the CDR3 reads CAWSVRWRGGTEAFF. Written as DNA, the CDR3 is TGTGCCTGGAGTGTACGCTGGCGAGGAGGCACTGAAGCTTTCTTT.

A few counts support this clone. This chain connects TRBV25-1 to TRBJ1-1; the D is unclear. The CDR3 covers 13 residues. V gave up 4 bases and J gave up 4 bases, with 10 bases separating them. The germline CDR1 and CDR2 sequences are MGHDK and SYGVNS. The CDR3, as DNA: TGTGCCAGCAGTGGAGGACGGCTCACTGAAGCTTTCTTT. It codes for CASSGGRLTEAFF.

The chain links TRBV6-5 to TRBJ1-2; 7 bases match TRBD1. After removal of 6 bases from V and 4 bases from J, the junction contained 11 bases not matched to a gene. CDR3 length equals 15 residues. Germline V gene lookup returns CDR1 MNHEY and CDR2 SVGAGI. The CDR3 bases are TGTGCCAGCAGACAAGGCCAGGGGGGGACCTATGGCTACACCTTC. Its translation is CASRQGQGGTYGYTF.

The CDR3 sequence is CASSQDWAGLNTEAFF. CDR3 DNA: TGCGCCAGCAGCCAAGATTGGGCGGGCCTGAACACTGAAGCTTTCTTT. V and J are TRBV4-1 and TRBJ1-1, with D uncertain. CDR3 length: 16 amino acids. Between the trimmed V and J ends, which lost 0 bases and 0 bases, there was a span of 11 bases. Germline-derived CDR1 and CDR2 are MGHRA and YSYEKL.

This sequence joins TRBV27 and TRBJ1-1; D remains ambiguous. Germline V gene data show CDR1 as MNHEY and CDR2 as SMNVEV (reference sequence). The V end was cut by 8 bases, the J end by 0 bases, with 13 bases between. The CDR3 is 14 residues long. The CDR3 coding sequence is TGTGCCAGCCGTTGGGTGGCATTGAACACTGAAGCTTTCTTT. Its translation is CASRWVALNTEAFF.

CDR3 protein: CAWTGAQIVGNTIYF. CDR3 DNA sequence: TGTGCCTGGACGGGGGCACAGATTGTTGGAAACACCATATATTTT. This rearrangement joins TRBV30 to TRBJ1-3; a weak D match, TRBD1 (6 bases). The V and J ends lost 4 bases and 3 bases respectively, with 16 bases between them. Germline CDR1 is GTSNPN and CDR2 is SVGIG (reference sequence). CDR3 length equals 15 residues.

The chain is built from TRBV30 and TRBJ2-7; D perhaps matches TRBD2 (6 bases). Trimming removed 2 bases at V and 5 bases at J, with 13 bases between. Germline V gene lookup returns CDR1 GTSNPN and CDR2 SVGIG (reference sequence). The CDR3 is 13 residues long. This CDR3 reads CAWSSGRDDEQYF. The CDR3 DNA reads as TGTGCCTGGAGTTCCGGGAGAGATGACGAGCAGTACTTC.

The CDR3 DNA sequence: TGTGCGGGGGGCGGGGGCTCCTACAATGAGCAGTTCTTC. Its protein is CAGGGGSYNEQFF. The rearrangement links TRBV5-8 to TRBJ2-1; D is possibly TRBD2 (7 bases). Germline CDR1 is SGHTS and CDR2 is YDEGEE. There are 13 residues in the CDR3. Full variable domain (outside the CDR3, taken from reference TRBV5-8 and TRBJ2-1): EAGVTQSPTHLIKTRGQQATLRCSPISGHTSVYWYQQALGLGLQFLLWYDEGEERNRGNFPPRFSGRQFPNYSSELNVNALELEDSALYLCAGGGGSYNEQFFGPGTRLTVL.

The J gene is TRBJ1-4, the V gene TRBV27; possibly TRBD1 for D (5 bases). V was clipped by 5 bases and J by 0 bases, with 16 bases between them. Germline V gene lookup returns CDR1 MNHEY and CDR2 SMNVEV (reference sequence). This CDR3 is built from 17 residues. The CDR3 region has the DNA TGTGCCAGCAGTCTCTCGGGAGGGGACTCAACTAATGAAAAACTGTTTTTT. This codes for CASSLSGGDSTNEKLFF.

The rearrangement uses TRBV5-6 and TRBJ2-5; unclear D gene. V gave up 2 bases and J gave up 1 base, with 6 bases separating them. Germline V gene sequence: CDR1 SGHDT, CDR2 YYEEEE. The CDR3 totals 13 residues. CDR3: CASSLRAQETQYF. The CDR3 DNA reads TGTGCCAGCAGCTTACGGGCCCAAGAGACCCAGTACTTC. Based on the CDR3 plus reference TRBV5-6 and TRBJ2-5, the full variable domain is DAGVTQSPTHLIKTRGQQVTLRCSPKSGHDTVSWYQQALGQGPQFIFQYYEEEERQRGNFPDRFSGHQFPNYSSELNVNALLLGDSALYLCASSLRAQETQYFGPGTRLLVL.

The rearrangement links TRBV5-1 to TRBJ1-2; 12 bases are shared with TRBD1. CDR3 length equals 16 residues. From germline, CDR1 is SGHRS and CDR2 YFSETQ. V trimming: 0 bases; J trimming: 6 bases; junction bases outside the gene matches: 6. CDR3 in DNA: TGCGCCAGCAGCTTGGGTTCCGGGACAGGGGGCGATGGCTACACCTTC. As protein: CASSLGSGTGGDGYTF.

This chain links TRBV14 with TRBJ2-1, with D tentatively TRBD1 (5 bases). The CDR3 extends over 14 amino acids. The germline V and J ends were trimmed by 4 bases and 7 bases, with 14 bases remaining between them. Per germline, CDR1 SGHDN and CDR2 FVKESK. This CDR3 reads CASSPVGQTNEQFF. CDR3 bases: TGTGCCAGCAGCCCAGTGGGGCAGACTAATGAGCAGTTCTTC.

V and J are TRBV4-1 and TRBJ2-3; the match to TRBD2 covers 9 bases. The germline gives CDR1 MGHRA, CDR2 YSYEKL. Trimming at V came to 2 bases and at J to 1 base, leaving 4 bases not matched to a gene. The CDR3 is 16 amino acids. CDR3 residues: CASSQKEREGTDTQYF. The DNA of the CDR3 is TGCGCCAGCAGCCAAAAAGAGCGGGAGGGCACAGATACGCAGTATTTT.

The chain uses TRBV19 and TRBJ1-1, with D uncertain. Deletions cut 9 bases from V and 2 bases from J, with 10 bases between. Germline assignment: CDR1 LNHDA and CDR2 SQIVND (reference sequence). CDR3 length: 12 amino acids. CDR3 sequence: CASSGPNTEAFF. In DNA form, the CDR3 reads TGTGCCAGCTCAGGACCAAACACTGAAGCTTTCTTT.

The V and J genes are TRBV2 and TRBJ1-1; D not certain. V was clipped by 7 bases and J by 5 bases, with 5 bases between them. Germline V gives CDR1 SNHLY, CDR2 FYNNEI. The CDR3 length is 10 residues. The CDR3 coding sequence is TGTGCCAGCATCCGGACTGAAGCTTTCTTT. Translating gives CASIRTEAFF. The variable domain in full, completed from reference TRBV2 and TRBJ1-1, reads EPEVTQTPSHQVTQMGQEVILRCVPISNHLYFYWYRQILGQKVEFLVSFYNNEISEKSEIFDDQFSVERPDGSNFTLKIRSTKLEDSAMYFCASIRTEAFFGQGTRLTVV.

The chain employs TRBV13 and TRBJ2-5, with 8 positions matching TRBD2. Unmatched junction bases numbered 9, after V lost 5 bases and J lost 4 bases. Germline V lookup: CDR1 PRHDT, CDR2 FYEKMQ (reference sequence). The length of the CDR3 is 15 residues. CDR3 region: CASSAAGLGGETQYF. CDR3 bases: TGTGCCAGCAGCGCTGCGGGACTAGGCGGAGAGACCCAGTACTTC.

The chain has TRBV4-1 and TRBJ2-3, with D possibly matching TRBD1 (5 bases). With 7 bases removed from V and 1 base from J, the gap between germline ends came to 15 bases. The V gene's germline CDR1 is MGHRA and CDR2 YSYEKL. This CDR3 is 15 amino acids long. CDR3: CASTSSPTGTDTQYF. The CDR3 nucleotides are TGCGCCAGCACCTCGTCCCCGACAGGCACAGATACGCAGTATTTT.

The gene calls are TRBV11-2 and TRBJ1-1; D might be TRBD1 (5 bases). The germline V gene encodes CDR1 SGHAT and CDR2 FQNNGV. Trimming removed 5 bases from V and 1 base from J, with 14 bases in between. The CDR3 extends over 15 amino acids. CDR3: CASSSYRRKNTEAFF. CDR3 nucleotides: TGTGCCAGCAGCAGCTACAGGAGGAAGAACACTGAAGCTTTCTTT. Supplemented by reference TRBV11-2 and TRBJ1-1, the full variable domain reads EAGVAQSPRYKIIEKRQSVAFWCNPISGHATLYWYQQILGQGPKLLIQFQNNGVVDDSQLPKDRFSAERLKGVDSTLKIQPAKLEDSAVYLCASSSYRRKNTEAFFGQGTRLTVV.

The chain couples TRBV11-3 to TRBJ2-5; 8 bases are shared with TRBD1. This CDR3 has 14 residues. In germline, CDR1 is SGHNT, CDR2 YENEEA. V trimming: 5 bases; J trimming: 4 bases; junction bases outside the gene matches: 6. Here the CDR3 reads CASSPGGVRETQYF. Here the CDR3 DNA reads TGTGCCAGCAGCCCAGGGGGCGTAAGAGAGACCCAGTACTTC.

The rearrangement joins TRBV30 to TRBJ1-1; D is unresolved. CDR1 is GTSNPN and CDR2 is SVGIG in the germline V gene (reference sequence). The CDR3 covers 13 residues. With 0 bases removed from V and 5 bases from J, the gap between germline ends came to 10 bases. The CDR3 DNA follows: TGTGCCTGGAGTGTAGTTGGGGAAACTGAAGCTTTCTTT. Its protein product is CAWSVVGETEAFF.

The J gene is TRBJ1-1, the V gene TRBV29-1; D is unresolved. Looked up from germline, CDR1 is SQVTM and CDR2 is ANQGSEA. The ends were cut back, 5 bases at V and 4 bases at J, with 11 bases in the middle. The CDR3 runs to 12 residues. The CDR3 loop is CSVSEVSTEAFF. Written as DNA, the CDR3 is TGCAGCGTTTCGGAAGTGAGCACTGAAGCTTTCTTT.

This clone was seen a handful of times. The rearrangement links TRBV19 to TRBJ1-1, with D hard to call. The CDR3 covers 13 residues. The V gene lost 2 bases and the J gene lost 1 base, with 5 bases spanning the gap. In germline, CDR1 is LNHDA, CDR2 SQIVND (reference sequence). Written as DNA, the CDR3 is TGTGCCAGTAGTATAAACGGGAACACTGAAGCTTTCTTT. Translating it yields CASSINGNTEAFF.

The chain couples TRBV5-1 to TRBJ1-2, with TRBD1 identical over 7 bases. After removal of 3 bases from V and 6 bases from J, the junction contained 2 bases not matched to a gene. Germline assignment: CDR1 SGHRS and CDR2 YFSETQ. CDR3 length equals 12 residues. The CDR3 sequence: CASSSQGDGYTF. The CDR3 coding sequence is TGCGCCAGCAGCTCCCAGGGGGATGGCTACACCTTC.